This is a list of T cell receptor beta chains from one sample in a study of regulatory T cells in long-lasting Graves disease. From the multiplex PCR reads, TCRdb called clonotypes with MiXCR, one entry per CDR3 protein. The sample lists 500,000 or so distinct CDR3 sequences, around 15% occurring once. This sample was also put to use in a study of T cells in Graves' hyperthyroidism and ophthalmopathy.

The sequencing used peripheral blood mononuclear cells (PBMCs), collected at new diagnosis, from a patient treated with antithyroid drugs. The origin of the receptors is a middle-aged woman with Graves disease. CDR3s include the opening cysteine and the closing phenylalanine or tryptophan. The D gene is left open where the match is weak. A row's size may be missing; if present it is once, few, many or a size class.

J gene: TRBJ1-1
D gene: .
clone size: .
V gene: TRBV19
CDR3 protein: CASSARGPRPWDTEAFF
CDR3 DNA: TGTGCCAGTAGTGCTCGGGGCCCCCGGCCCTGGGACACTGAAGCTTTCTTT

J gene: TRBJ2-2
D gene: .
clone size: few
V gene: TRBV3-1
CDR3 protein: CASSQARRNTGELFF
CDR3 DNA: TGTGCCAGCAGCCAAGCCAGGAGGAACACCGGGGAGCTGTTTTTT

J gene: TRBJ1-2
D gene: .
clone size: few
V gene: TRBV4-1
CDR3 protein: CASSQAGQLIYGYTF
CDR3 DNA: TGCGCCAGCAGCCAAGCTGGACAGCTAATTTATGGCTACACCTTC

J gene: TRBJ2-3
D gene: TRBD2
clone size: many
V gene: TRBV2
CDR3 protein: CASGTSVTDTQYF
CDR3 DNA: TGTGCCAGCGGGACTAGCGTTACAGATACGCAGTATTTT

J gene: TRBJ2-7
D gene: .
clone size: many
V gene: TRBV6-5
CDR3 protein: CASSYLGSHEQYF
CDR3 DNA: TGTGCCAGCAGTTACCTGGGTTCCCACGAGCAGTACTTC

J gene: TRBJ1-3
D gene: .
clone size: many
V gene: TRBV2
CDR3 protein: CASEGPLSGNTIYF
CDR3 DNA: TGTGCCTCCGAGGGCCCACTCTCCGGAAACACCATATATTTT

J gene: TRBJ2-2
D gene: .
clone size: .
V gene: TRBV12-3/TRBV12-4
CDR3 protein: CASSFRQNTGELFF
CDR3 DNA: TGTGCCAGCAGTTTTCGGCAGAACACCGGGGAGCTGTTTTTT

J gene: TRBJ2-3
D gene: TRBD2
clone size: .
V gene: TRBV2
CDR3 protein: CASSVQTEGLAGEGDDTQYF
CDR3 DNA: TGTGCCAGCAGTGTCCAAACCGAGGGACTAGCGGGGGAGGGTGACGATACGCAGTATTTT

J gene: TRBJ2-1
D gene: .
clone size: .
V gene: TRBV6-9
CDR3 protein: CASSSDGPQEQFF
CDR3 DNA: TGTGCCAGCAGTTCCGACGGACCACAGGAGCAGTTCTTC

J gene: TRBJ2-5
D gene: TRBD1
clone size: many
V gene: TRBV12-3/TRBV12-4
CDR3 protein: CASSSGQGQETQYF
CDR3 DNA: TGTGCCAGCAGCTCCGGACAGGGGCAAGAGACCCAGTACTTC

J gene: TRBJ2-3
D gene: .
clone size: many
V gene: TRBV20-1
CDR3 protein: CSELERGTDTQYF
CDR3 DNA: TGCAGTGAGCTAGAGAGGGGCACAGATACGCAGTATTTT

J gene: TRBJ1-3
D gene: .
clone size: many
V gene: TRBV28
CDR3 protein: CASSFRTSIRNTIYF
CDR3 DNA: TGTGCCAGCAGTTTTCGGACATCAATCAGAAACACCATATATTTT

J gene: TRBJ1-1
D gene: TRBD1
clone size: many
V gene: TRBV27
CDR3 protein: CASSSRDSMNTEAFF
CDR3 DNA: TGTGCCAGCAGTTCCAGGGACAGCATGAACACTGAAGCTTTCTTT

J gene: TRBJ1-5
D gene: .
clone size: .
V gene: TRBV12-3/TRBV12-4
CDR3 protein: CASSFAGGSNQPQHF
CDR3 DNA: TGTGCCAGCAGTTTTGCGGGTGGGAGCAATCAGCCCCAGCATTTT

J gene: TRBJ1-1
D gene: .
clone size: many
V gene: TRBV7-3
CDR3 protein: CASSPGPTNTEAFF
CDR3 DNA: TGTGCCAGCAGCCCGGGACCAACGAACACTGAAGCTTTCTTT

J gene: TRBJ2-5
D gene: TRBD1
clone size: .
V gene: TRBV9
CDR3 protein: CASSVGTLRGLDFMYF
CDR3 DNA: TGTGCCAGCAGCGTAGGAACTCTAAGGGGGCTTGATTTTATGTACTTC

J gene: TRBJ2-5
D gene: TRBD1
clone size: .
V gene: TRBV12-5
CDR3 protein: CASGRQGFGQETQYF
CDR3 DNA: TGTGCTAGTGGTCGACAGGGGTTCGGACAAGAGACCCAGTACTTC

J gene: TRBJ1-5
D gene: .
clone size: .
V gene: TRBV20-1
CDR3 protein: CSARDRGEPQHF
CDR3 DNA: TGCAGTGCTAGAGATCGGGGGGAGCCCCAGCATTTT

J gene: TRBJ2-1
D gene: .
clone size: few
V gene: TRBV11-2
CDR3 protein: CASSKNRAPYNEQFF
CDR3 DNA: TGTGCCAGCAGCAAAAACAGGGCGCCCTACAATGAGCAGTTCTTC

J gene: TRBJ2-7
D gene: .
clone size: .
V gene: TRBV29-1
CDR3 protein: CSVEYGSPYEQYF
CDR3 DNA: TGCAGCGTTGAGTACGGCAGCCCCTACGAGCAGTACTTC

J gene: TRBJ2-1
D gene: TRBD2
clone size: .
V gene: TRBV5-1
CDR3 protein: CASSPLTSGANEQFF
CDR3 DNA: TGCGCCAGCAGCCCCCTGACTAGCGGAGCCAATGAGCAGTTCTTC

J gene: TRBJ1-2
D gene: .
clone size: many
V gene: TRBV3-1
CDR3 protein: CASSPLGVGAGYTF
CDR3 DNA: TGTGCCAGCAGCCCACTGGGGGTAGGGGCTGGCTACACCTTC

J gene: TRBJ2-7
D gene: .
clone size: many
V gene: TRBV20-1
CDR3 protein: CSAMNRASYEQYF
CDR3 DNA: TGCAGTGCAATGAACCGGGCCTCCTACGAGCAGTACTTC

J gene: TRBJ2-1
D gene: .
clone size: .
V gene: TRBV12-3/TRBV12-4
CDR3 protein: CASSSIPTLGFF
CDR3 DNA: TGTGCCAGCAGCAGTATACCCACACTCGGGTTCTTC

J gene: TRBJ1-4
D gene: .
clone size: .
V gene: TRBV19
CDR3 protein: CASSIRALSF
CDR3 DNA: TGTGCCAGTAGTATCAGGGCCTTATCTTTT

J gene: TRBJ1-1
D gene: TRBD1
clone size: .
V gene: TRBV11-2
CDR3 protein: CASSHRSTGITEAFF
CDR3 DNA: TGTGCCAGCAGCCACCGATCGACAGGGATCACTGAAGCTTTCTTT

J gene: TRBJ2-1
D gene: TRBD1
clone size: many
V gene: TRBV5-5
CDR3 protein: CASSLDRGLYNEQFF
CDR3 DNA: TGTGCCAGCAGCTTGGACAGGGGTTTGTACAATGAGCAGTTCTTC

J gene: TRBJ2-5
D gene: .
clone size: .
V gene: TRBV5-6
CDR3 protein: CASSLGLGGRETQYF
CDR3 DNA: TGTGCCAGCAGCTTGGGACTAGGGGGGAGAGAGACCCAGTACTTC

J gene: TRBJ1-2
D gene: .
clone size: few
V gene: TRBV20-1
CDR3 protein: CSADTGIAYGYTF
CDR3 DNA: TGCAGTGCTGATACAGGGATAGCCTATGGCTACACCTTC

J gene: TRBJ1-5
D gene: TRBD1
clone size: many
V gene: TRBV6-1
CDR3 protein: CASRTIGTGGGQPQHF
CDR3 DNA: TGTGCCAGCAGAACCATAGGGACAGGTGGAGGCCAGCCCCAGCATTTT

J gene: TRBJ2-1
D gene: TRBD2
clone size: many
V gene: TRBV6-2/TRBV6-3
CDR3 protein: CASSYRRGGTYNEQFF
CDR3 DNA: TGTGCCAGCAGTTACCGGCGGGGGGGCACCTACAATGAGCAGTTCTTC

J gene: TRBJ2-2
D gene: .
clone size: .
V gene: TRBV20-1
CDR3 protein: CSASAVTGELFF
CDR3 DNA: TGCAGTGCTAGCGCGGTCACCGGGGAGCTGTTTTTT

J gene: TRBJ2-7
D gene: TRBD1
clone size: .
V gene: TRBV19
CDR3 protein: CASSIGDSSYEQYF
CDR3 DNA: TGTGCCAGTAGTATTGGGGACAGCTCCTACGAGCAGTACTTC

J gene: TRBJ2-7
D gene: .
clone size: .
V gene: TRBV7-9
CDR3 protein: CASSLVPQASSYEQYF
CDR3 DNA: TGTGCCAGCAGCTTAGTCCCCCAGGCCTCCTCCTACGAGCAGTACTTC

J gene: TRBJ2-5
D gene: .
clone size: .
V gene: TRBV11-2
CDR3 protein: CASSPTTNQETQYF
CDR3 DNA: TGTGCCAGCAGCCCGACGACAAACCAAGAGACCCAGTACTTC

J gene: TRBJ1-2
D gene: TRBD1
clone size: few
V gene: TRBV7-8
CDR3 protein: CASSLDRVDYGYTF
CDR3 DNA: TGTGCCAGCAGTCTGGACAGGGTTGACTATGGCTACACCTTC

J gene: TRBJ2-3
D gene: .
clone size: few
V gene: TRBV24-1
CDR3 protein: CATRSQADTQYF
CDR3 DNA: TGTGCCACCCGGTCACAGGCAGATACGCAGTATTTT

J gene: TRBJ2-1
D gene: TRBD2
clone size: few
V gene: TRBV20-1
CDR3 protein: CSARVGGLNEQFF
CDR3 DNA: TGCAGTGCTAGGGTGGGGGGGTTGAATGAGCAGTTCTTC

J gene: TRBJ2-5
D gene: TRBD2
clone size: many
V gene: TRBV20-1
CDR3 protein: CSARGGSYQETQYF
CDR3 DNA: TGCAGTGCTCGGGGGGGATCCTACCAAGAGACCCAGTACTTC

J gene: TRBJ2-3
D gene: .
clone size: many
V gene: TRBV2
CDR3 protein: CASSDRVGSDTQYF
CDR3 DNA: TGTGCCAGCAGTGACCGAGTCGGGTCGGATACGCAGTATTTT

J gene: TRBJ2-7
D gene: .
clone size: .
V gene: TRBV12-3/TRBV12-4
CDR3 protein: CASSLVGGSEAEQYF
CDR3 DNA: TGTGCCAGCAGTTTAGTTGGGGGTAGTGAAGCCGAGCAGTACTTC

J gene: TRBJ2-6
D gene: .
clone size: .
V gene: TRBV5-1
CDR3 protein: CASRSSTGANVLTF
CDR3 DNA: TGCGCCAGCAGATCGTCGACTGGGGCCAACGTCCTGACTTTC

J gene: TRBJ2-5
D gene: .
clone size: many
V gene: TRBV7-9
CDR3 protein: CASSETRQGKETQYF
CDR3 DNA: TGTGCCAGCAGCGAAACGAGGCAGGGAAAAGAGACCCAGTACTTC

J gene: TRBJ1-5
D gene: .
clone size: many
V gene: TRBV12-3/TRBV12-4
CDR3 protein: CASINDQPQHF
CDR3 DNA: TGTGCCAGCATCAATGATCAGCCCCAGCATTTT